This TCR beta chain appears in the sequencing data of a study of cytomegalovirus exposure and HLA in healthy donors. Losses at the gene ends were 4 bases for V and 0 bases for J; bases not matched to a gene: 12. The CDR3 runs to 18 residues. Looked up from germline, CDR1 is SGHRS and CDR2 is YFSETQ. Regarding the study as a whole: Most TCR sequences showed up rarely, but some public TCRs showed up in many donors. A later analysis found most CMV-associated TCR beta chains apparently HLA-restricted. Later on, an analysis showed TCR association rates differing by HLA locus, with DRB1 the most and HLA-C the fewest.

About this clone: Its specificity is not known.

It was with 60 Vbeta and 13 Jbeta primers that the PCR ran. Using immunoSEQ multiplex PCR, the repertoire was profiled, and TCRdb retains in-frame clones only, with some absent. The sample contains fewer than 100,000 clones, around 80% of which appear only once. The chain combines TRBV5-1 with TRBJ2-7, with 11 bases aligning to TRBD2. The sample taken for sequencing was PBMCs. This sequence was found in a male donor in good health and CMV-seropositive. In DNA form, the CDR3 reads TGCGCCAGCAGCCCCAAAGGACTAGCGGGTTCAAGCTCCTACGAGCAGTACTTC. It specifies CASSPKGLAGSSSYEQYF.